These T cell receptor beta chains were read from a single sample in a study of T cells in localized non-small cell lung cancer. Generated by immunoSEQ multiplex PCR, the TCRdb table keeps only in-frame clones and is missing some. The sample includes fewer than 40,000 clones, approximately 80% of them seen just once. The sequences come from peripheral blood, collected before any cancer treatment. These receptors were taken from a male donor at least 60 years old with stage II squamous cell lung carcinoma. Both conserved end residues are part of each CDR3. D genes are given only for firm matches. Size tells how often a clone was seen (once, few, many) or the class of an expanded clone, and some rows leave it out.

CDR3nt: TGTGCCAGCAGTGAATCGTGGGGGACAGTAAACCCCCAGTTCTTC; CDR3aa: CASSESWGTVNPQFF; d_gene: TRBD1; v_gene: TRBV6-1; j_gene: TRBJ2-1; abundance: -
CDR3nt: TGTGCCAGCAGTGCAGGGGGCTATAATTCACCCCTCCACTTT; CDR3aa: CASSAGGYNSPLHF; d_gene: TRBD1; v_gene: TRBV6-4; j_gene: TRBJ1-6; abundance: -
CDR3nt: TGTGCCAGCAGAAAACTAGCGGGGGGAAGCACAGATACGCAGTATTTT; CDR3aa: CASRKLAGGSTDTQYF; d_gene: TRBD2; v_gene: TRBV27; j_gene: TRBJ2-3; abundance: -
CDR3nt: TGCGCCAGCAGCCTTAACCCGGGAGGCCAAGAGACCCAGTACTTC; CDR3aa: CASSLNPGGQETQYF; d_gene: TRBD2; v_gene: TRBV5-1; j_gene: TRBJ2-5; abundance: few
CDR3nt: TGCGCCAGCGGCCGGGACAGGGACTACGAGCAGTACTTC; CDR3aa: CASGRDRDYEQYF; d_gene: TRBD1; v_gene: TRBV4-1; j_gene: TRBJ2-7; abundance: -
CDR3nt: TGTGCCAGCAGCTTGGACCGCTACGAGCAGTACTTC; CDR3aa: CASSLDRYEQYF; d_gene: -; v_gene: TRBV11-3; j_gene: TRBJ2-7; abundance: -
CDR3nt: TGTGCCTGGACTGGGACACTGAACACCGGGGAGCTGTTTTTT; CDR3aa: CAWTGTLNTGELFF; d_gene: -; v_gene: TRBV30; j_gene: TRBJ2-2; abundance: -
CDR3nt: TGCGCCAGCAGCCCCCCGGGGTACCCCCTCTACAATGAGCAGTTCTTC; CDR3aa: CASSPPGYPLYNEQFF; d_gene: -; v_gene: TRBV4-3; j_gene: TRBJ2-1; abundance: once
CDR3nt: TGTGCCAGCACCCCGCCGGGGGCGAAAGGAAACACCATATATTTT; CDR3aa: CASTPPGAKGNTIYF; d_gene: -; v_gene: TRBV28; j_gene: TRBJ1-3; abundance: -
CDR3nt: TGTGCCAGCAGTCTGGACAGGGGGGGGATTTATGGCAAAAACATTCAGTACTTC; CDR3aa: CASSLDRGGIYGKNIQYF; d_gene: TRBD1; v_gene: TRBV28; j_gene: TRBJ2-4; abundance: -
CDR3nt: TGTGCCAGCAGCCTCTCATTAGGGTCCGGGGCCAACGTCCTGACTTTC; CDR3aa: CASSLSLGSGANVLTF; d_gene: -; v_gene: TRBV7-3; j_gene: TRBJ2-6; abundance: -
CDR3nt: TGTGCCAGCAGTAGGGTACAGGGGGCAGGAAGCAATCAGCCCCAGCATTTT; CDR3aa: CASSRVQGAGSNQPQHF; d_gene: TRBD1; v_gene: TRBV28; j_gene: TRBJ1-5; abundance: few
CDR3nt: TGTGCCAGCAGCTTAGCGGCGGGAGTAGTAACCTACGAGCAGTACTTC; CDR3aa: CASSLAAGVVTYEQYF; d_gene: TRBD2; v_gene: TRBV7-2; j_gene: TRBJ2-7; abundance: -
CDR3nt: TGTGCCAGCAGCCCCCCGGGGACGGGCGTTTACTACGAGCAGTACTTC; CDR3aa: CASSPPGTGVYYEQYF; d_gene: -; v_gene: TRBV28; j_gene: TRBJ2-7; abundance: -
CDR3nt: TGTGCCAGCAGCTTAGCCGGGACCTACGAGCAGTACTTC; CDR3aa: CASSLAGTYEQYF; d_gene: -; v_gene: TRBV7-3; j_gene: TRBJ2-7; abundance: -
CDR3nt: TGCAGCGTTGCACGTTCAGGGGGGTCAGGGACCCAGTACTTC; CDR3aa: CSVARSGGSGTQYF; d_gene: -; v_gene: TRBV29-1; j_gene: TRBJ2-5; abundance: -
CDR3nt: TGTGCCAGTAGTATAGTTTCTGTCCCGCCGTCCTATGGCTACACCTTC; CDR3aa: CASSIVSVPPSYGYTF; d_gene: -; v_gene: TRBV19; j_gene: TRBJ1-2; abundance: few
CDR3nt: TGTGCCAGCAGCTTATCCTCTAACTATGGCTACACCTTC; CDR3aa: CASSLSSNYGYTF; d_gene: -; v_gene: TRBV7-8; j_gene: TRBJ1-2; abundance: -
CDR3nt: TGTGCCAGCATCATGAACACTGAAGCTTTCTTT; CDR3aa: CASIMNTEAFF; d_gene: -; v_gene: TRBV19; j_gene: TRBJ1-1; abundance: -
CDR3nt: TGTGCCAGCAGTTTAGCCCTGGGGGAGAACACTGAAGCTTTCTTT; CDR3aa: CASSLALGENTEAFF; d_gene: -; v_gene: TRBV28; j_gene: TRBJ1-1; abundance: -
CDR3nt: TGTGCCAGCAGACCCCAGGGATACACTGAAGCTTTCTTT; CDR3aa: CASRPQGYTEAFF; d_gene: -; v_gene: TRBV6-1; j_gene: TRBJ1-1; abundance: -
CDR3nt: TGTGCCAGCAGTTACAAAGACTACGAGCAGTACTTC; CDR3aa: CASSYKDYEQYF; d_gene: -; v_gene: TRBV6-6; j_gene: TRBJ2-7; abundance: -
CDR3nt: TGTGCCACCAGCAGAGATCCGACCTCGGGGGCCAACGTCCTGACTTTC; CDR3aa: CATSRDPTSGANVLTF; d_gene: -; v_gene: TRBV15; j_gene: TRBJ2-6; abundance: -
CDR3nt: TGCGCCTCCCAGAGAGGGCGATACAATCAGCCCCAGCATTTT; CDR3aa: CASQRGRYNQPQHF; d_gene: -; v_gene: TRBV10-1; j_gene: TRBJ1-5; abundance: few
CDR3nt: TGTGCCAGCAGCCCTTTCGAGGGCTATGGCTACACCTTC; CDR3aa: CASSPFEGYGYTF; d_gene: -; v_gene: TRBV7-2; j_gene: TRBJ1-2; abundance: -
CDR3nt: TGTGCCAGTAGTAGTAACAGGTCCCCCAATCAGCCCCAGCATTTT; CDR3aa: CASSSNRSPNQPQHF; d_gene: -; v_gene: TRBV19; j_gene: TRBJ1-5; abundance: -
CDR3nt: TGTGCCAGCAGCTTAGATTCAGGACGCAATTCACCCCTCCACTTT; CDR3aa: CASSLDSGRNSPLHF; d_gene: -; v_gene: TRBV11-3; j_gene: TRBJ1-6; abundance: -
CDR3nt: TGCAGCGTTGAACCCTGGACCGGGACAGACTCCTACGAGCAGTACTTC; CDR3aa: CSVEPWTGTDSYEQYF; d_gene: TRBD1; v_gene: TRBV29-1; j_gene: TRBJ2-7; abundance: -
CDR3nt: TGTGCCTGGAGTTCCCGGCGGCGGGGGGCCGGAAGGGAGCAGTTCTTC; CDR3aa: CAWSSRRRGAGREQFF; d_gene: TRBD2; v_gene: TRBV30; j_gene: TRBJ2-1; abundance: -
CDR3nt: TGTGCCAGCAGCTTAGATGTGGGGGCCTCCTACAATGAGCAGTTCTTC; CDR3aa: CASSLDVGASYNEQFF; d_gene: -; v_gene: TRBV5-4; j_gene: TRBJ2-1; abundance: -
CDR3nt: TGTGCCAGCAGCCCCGGAGGCGGCTCCTACGAGCAGTACTTC; CDR3aa: CASSPGGGSYEQYF; d_gene: -; v_gene: TRBV7-3; j_gene: TRBJ2-7; abundance: few
CDR3nt: TGTGCAAGTCGCCCCGGGAGTAGCGGGAGGGCCCAGAACACCGGGGAGCTGTTTTTT; CDR3aa: CASRPGSSGRAQNTGELFF; d_gene: -; v_gene: TRBV12-2; j_gene: TRBJ2-2; abundance: -
CDR3nt: TGTGCCAGCAGCTTTGGGCAGGGGGCAGTGAAACTGTTTTTT; CDR3aa: CASSFGQGAVKLFF; d_gene: TRBD1; v_gene: TRBV7-6; j_gene: TRBJ1-4; abundance: -
CDR3nt: TGTGCCAGCAGCCAGGGTAGCGGAGACACCGGGGAGCTGTTTTTT; CDR3aa: CASSQGSGDTGELFF; d_gene: -; v_gene: TRBV11-2; j_gene: TRBJ2-2; abundance: -
CDR3nt: TGTGCCAGCAGCCCGCATGGGGGGGTCACTGAAGCTTTCTTT; CDR3aa: CASSPHGGVTEAFF; d_gene: -; v_gene: TRBV5-8; j_gene: TRBJ1-1; abundance: few
CDR3nt: TGTGCCAGCAGCTTAGATCGCTCTGGAAACACCATATATTTT; CDR3aa: CASSLDRSGNTIYF; d_gene: -; v_gene: TRBV11-2; j_gene: TRBJ1-3; abundance: -
CDR3nt: TGTGCCAGCAGCCTAAGAGGTGAGGGCGGCTCTGGAAACACCATATATTTT; CDR3aa: CASSLRGEGGSGNTIYF; d_gene: -; v_gene: TRBV5-4; j_gene: TRBJ1-3; abundance: -
CDR3nt: TGCAGCGCCGGGACAGGGGGCAGATATGGCTACACCTTC; CDR3aa: CSAGTGGRYGYTF; d_gene: TRBD1; v_gene: TRBV29-1; j_gene: TRBJ1-2; abundance: -